This entry is about one TCR beta chain. Its antigen is unknown. The CDR3 runs to 18 residues. Losses at the gene ends were 2 bases for V and 0 bases for J; bases not matched to a gene: 8. Germline V CDR1 and CDR2: SGDLS, YYNGEE. The data derive from a study of cytomegalovirus exposure and HLA in healthy donors. Findings of the study overall: The study labeled 150 to 200 TCR beta chains cytomegalovirus-associated.

Vbeta (60) and Jbeta (13) primers were used in the PCR. Data came from immunoSEQ multiplex PCR; TCRdb stores just in-frame clones and leaves some out. Of roughly 180,000 clones in the sample, approximately 80% are singletons; the top ten hold more than 5.5%. The TCR was taken from a man aged 30 to 45 in good health and CMV-seropositive. The chain combines TRBV9 with TRBJ2-1; 10 bases are shared with TRBD2. The sequencing sample was made of PBMCs. The CDR3 sequence: CASSVPSGGAGSYNEQFF. CDR3 in DNA: TGTGCCAGCAGCGTTCCGAGCGGGGGGGCGGGCTCCTACAATGAGCAGTTCTTC. Variable domain in full (rest from reference TRBV9 and TRBJ2-1): DSGVTQTPKHLITATGQRVTLRCSPRSGDLSVYWYQQSLDQGLQFLIQYYNGEERAKGNILERFSAQQFPDLHSELNLSSLELGDSALYFCASSVPSGGAGSYNEQFFGPGTRLTVL.